This TCR beta chain was observed in a study of cytomegalovirus exposure and HLA in healthy donors. The germline gives CDR1 SEHNR, CDR2 FQNEAQ (reference sequence). Trimming removed 5 bases from V and 2 bases from J, with 9 bases in between. This CDR3 is 14 amino acids long. PCR primers comprised 60 Vbeta and 13 Jbeta primers. TCRdb's table, derived via immunoSEQ multiplex PCR, lists solely in-frame clones and lacks some. The sample includes around 34,000 clones. The origin of this receptor is a woman in her thirties or forties in good health and CMV-seropositive. The chain recombines TRBV7-9 with TRBJ2-2, with D hard to call. The sample comprised PBMCs. CDR3: CASSLSLNTGELFF. The CDR3 DNA reads TGTGCCAGCAGCCTAAGTTTAAACACCGGGGAGCTGTTTTTT.